This entry lists 30 T cell receptor beta chains sequenced from one sample in a study of CD8+CD57+ T cells in acquired aplastic anemia. An expansion of CD8+CD57+ cells by flow cytometry had been shown in patients chosen for sequencing. Genomic DNA acted as the template from which TCR beta VDJ combination and CDR3 sequence profiling were carried out. One entry per CDR3 protein results from TCRdb running MiXCR on the reads. The sample lists approximately 470,000 distinct CDR3 sequences, approximately 33% occurring once. Specimen: sorted CD4+, CD8+, or CD8+CD57+ T cells (not recorded which) from PBMCs. These TCRs come from a human donor with aplastic anemia.

About this clonotype: A much larger clone is a single base away; this may be a read error. V is TRBV19 and J is TRBJ2-1; 11 nucleotides align to TRBD2. Looked up from germline, CDR1 is LNHDA and CDR2 is SQIVND (reference sequence). This CDR3 has 13 residues. CDR3 DNA sequence: TGTGCCAGTTCGACTAGCGGGGCGAATGGGCAGTTCTTC. Translated, it gives CASSTSGANGQFF. Full variable domain (remainder filled in from reference TRBV19 and TRBJ2-1): DGGITQSPKYLFRKEGQNVTLSCEQNLNHDAMYWYRQDPGQGLRLIYYSQIVNDFQKGDIAEGYSVSREKKESFPLTVTSAQKNPTAFYLCASSTSGANGQFFGPGTRLTVL.

This clonotype was found once. A much bigger clone sits one base away, suggesting this may be a read error. This rearrangement joins TRBV20-1 to TRBJ1-5; tentative D call: TRBD1 (6 bases). CDR1 and CDR2 (germline): DFQATT, SNEGSKA (reference sequence). There are 14 residues in the CDR3. The V gene lost 1 base and the J gene lost 10 bases, with 17 bases spanning the gap. CDR3: CSARGRGSGTPQHF. For the CDR3, the DNA is TGCAGTGCTAGAGGTCGGGGTAGTGGGACACCCCAGCATTTT.

The gene calls are TRBV14 and TRBJ1-3; the D is unclear. V lost 0 bases, J lost 9 bases, and 9 bases lay in between. The germline V gene has CDR1 SGHDN and CDR2 FVKESK. The CDR3 runs 13 residues. The CDR3 region has the DNA TGTGCCAGCAGCCAAGACAGGAGGTGCACCATATATTTT. Translated: CASSQDRRCTIYF.

The rearrangement uses TRBV5-4 and TRBJ1-1; weak D call: TRBD1 (5 bases). V lost 6 bases and J 4 bases, leaving 16 bases between the germline ends. The CDR3 loop spans 14 amino acids. The germline CDR1 and CDR2 sequences are SGHNT and YYREEE (reference sequence). Here the CDR3 reads CASKTRDGGTEAFF. The CDR3 DNA follows: TGTGCCAGCAAAACCCGGGACGGGGGCACTGAAGCTTTCTTT.

This clonotype was detected many times. The V gene is TRBV7-2, the J gene TRBJ2-3; D remains ambiguous. The CDR3 has 12 residues. CDR1 and CDR2 (germline): SGHTA, FQGNSA. Trimming pared 1 base from V and 4 bases from J, leaving 3 bases between. The CDR3 DNA is TGTGCCAGCAGCTTAGTATCAGATACGCAGTATTTT. Translated, it gives CASSLVSDTQYF. The complete variable domain, with remaining parts taken from reference TRBV7-2 and TRBJ2-3, reads GAGVSQSPSNKVTEKGKDVELRCDPISGHTALYWYRQSLGQGLEFLIYFQGNSAPDKSGLPSDRFSAERTGGSVSTLTIQRTQQEDSAVYLCASSLVSDTQYFGPGTRLTVL.

This clonotype was observed many times. V usage is TRBV15 and J usage is TRBJ1-2; possibly TRBD1 for D (5 bases). V was pared by 1 base and J by 8 bases, with 14 bases between. The CDR3 covers 14 residues. Germline V gene data show CDR1 as LNHNV and CDR2 as YYDKDF (reference sequence). The CDR3 DNA reads as TGTGCCACCAGCAGAGTTTCGGGACCGGAAGGCTACACCTTC. It specifies CATSRVSGPEGYTF.

The chain carries TRBV25-1 and TRBJ1-1; D is possibly TRBD1 (6 bases). V lost 5 bases and J 0 bases, leaving 16 bases between the germline ends. The germline V gene encodes CDR1 MGHDK and CDR2 SYGVNS. The CDR3 extends over 16 amino acids. CDR3 sequence (DNA): TGTGCCAGCAGTCGCGTGGGGGGGCTCCTGAACACTGAAGCTTTCTTT. It encodes CASSRVGGLLNTEAFF.

Turning to this clonotype: A much more abundant neighbour one base away suggests this may be a read error. The chain couples TRBV7-2 to TRBJ2-7; 9 bases align to TRBD1. The CDR3 contains 12 residues. Germline V lookup: CDR1 SGHTA, CDR2 FQGNSA. The CDR3 here is CASSRTGDEQHF. In DNA, the CDR3 is TGTGCCAGCAGCCGGACAGGGGACGAGCAGCACTTC.

On this clonotype itself: The junction differs from germline at one of its ends, possibly a read error. The chain has TRBV2 and TRBJ1-6; weak D call: TRBD1 (5 bases). This CDR3 spans 15 amino acids. Germline values: CDR1 SNHLY, CDR2 FYNNEI. CDR3 in amino acids: CASSVRSGDDSSLHF. The CDR3 DNA reads as TGTGCCAGCAGTGTTCGGTCGGGGGATGATTCATCCCTCCACTTT.

The table lists this clonotype with a few counts. A read error is possible here, since a much larger clone lies one base away. The V call is TRBV19, the J call TRBJ2-7; D not resolved. V was cut by 4 bases and J by 7 bases, with 11 bases left in between. Germline V gives CDR1 LNHDA, CDR2 SQIVND (reference sequence). CDR3 length equals 12 residues. DNA for the CDR3: TGTGCCAGTAGTACCTCAGTAGGTGAGCAGTACTTC. This sequence encodes CASSTSVGEQYF.

This sequence joins TRBV7-6 and TRBJ1-1; 7 bases map to TRBD1. The CDR3 covers 15 residues. Germline V gene data show CDR1 as SGHVS and CDR2 as FNYEAQ. Trimming took 4 bases from V and 1 from J; bases not matched to a gene: 6. CDR3 protein: CASSSSRGRNTEAFF. CDR3 sequence (DNA): TGTGCCAGCAGCTCCTCCAGGGGGAGGAACACTGAAGCTTTCTTT.

This clonotype has at least ten counts. The CDR3 DNA reads as TGCAGCGTTGCGAAGGGGGCCGGGGTGGAGACCCAGTACTTC. Protein sequence: CSVAKGAGVETQYF. The genes are TRBV29-1 and TRBJ2-5; 7 bases align to TRBD1. This CDR3 is 14 amino acids long. V lost 4 bases, J lost 5 bases, and 10 bases stayed unmatched. Germline V CDR1 and CDR2: SQVTM, ANQGSEA.

This clonotype occurred a few times. The rearrangement joins TRBV15 to TRBJ1-1; D unclear. Deletions cut 0 bases from V and 5 bases from J, with 10 bases between. The germline gives CDR1 LNHNV, CDR2 YYDKDF (reference sequence). This CDR3 comprises 14 residues. The CDR3 bases are TGTGCCACCAGCAGAGATATCGGGAGGACTGAAGCTTTCTTT. Its protein product is CATSRDIGRTEAFF. The full variable domain, its missing parts supplied by reference TRBV15 and TRBJ1-1, is DAMVIQNPRYQVTQFGKPVTLSCSQTLNHNVMYWYQQKSSQAPKLLFHYYDKDFNNEADTPDNFQSRRPNTSFCFLDIRSPGLGDTAMYLCATSRDIGRTEAFFGQGTRLTVV.

This clonotype was seen repeatedly, ten times or more. The chain's CDR3 is CASREGRSTDTQYF. In nucleotides, the CDR3 is TGTGCCAGTAGGGAGGGACGGAGCACAGATACGCAGTATTTT. The J gene is TRBJ2-3, the V gene TRBV19; D perhaps matches TRBD2 (6 bases). The CDR3 extends over 14 amino acids. Germline lookup yields CDR1 LNHDA and CDR2 SQIVND (reference sequence). Trimming stripped 6 bases from V and 0 bases from J, with 10 bases between.

This chain uses TRBV6-4 with TRBJ2-5, with D perhaps matching TRBD1 or TRBD2 (5 bases each). Germline V lookup: CDR1 MRHNA, CDR2 SNTAGT. This CDR3 has 17 amino acids. The germline V and J ends were trimmed by 6 bases and 2 bases, with 22 bases remaining between them. This CDR3 is CASRRNPGPLTQETQYF. The CDR3 nucleotides read TGTGCCAGCAGGCGCAATCCGGGACCACTTACACAAGAGACCCAGTACTTC.

This clonotype was detected a few times. The gene calls are TRBV12-3 or TRBV12-4 and TRBJ1-4, with D possibly being TRBD1 (5 bases). The length of the CDR3 is 14 residues. Trimming shortened V by 6 bases and J by 6 bases, and 14 bases separated the two germline ends. CDR3 bases: TGTGCCAGCAGCCGAGGAGGGGTCGATGAAAAACTGTTTTTT. Its protein is CASSRGGVDEKLFF.

This clonotype has just a few counts. The chain is built from TRBV19 and TRBJ2-3; 7 bases agree with TRBD1. Trimming removed 6 bases from V and 0 bases from J; junction bases left unmatched: 3. CDR1 is LNHDA and CDR2 is SQIVND in the germline V gene (reference sequence). The CDR3 loop spans 14 amino acids. CDR3 protein: CASRPTGSTDTQYF. The CDR3 nucleotides read TGTGCCAGTAGGCCGACAGGGAGCACAGATACGCAGTATTTT.

J is TRBJ2-5 and V is TRBV27; D not certain. The germline V gene encodes CDR1 MNHEY and CDR2 SMNVEV (reference sequence). V lost 5 bases, J lost 4 bases, and 14 bases lay in between. The CDR3 runs 14 residues. CDR3 sequence (DNA): TGTGCCAGCAGTCCACACGTCTCGCCAGAGACCCAGTACTTC. Translating it yields CASSPHVSPETQYF.

J is TRBJ2-1 and V is TRBV20-1; 15 bases agree with TRBD2. V lost 5 bases and J lost 6; bases outside the gene matches: 5. Germline assignment: CDR1 DFQATT and CDR2 SNEGSKA (reference sequence). The CDR3 runs to 15 residues. This CDR3 reads CSAAPGLAGGNEQFF. DNA of the CDR3: TGCAGTGCTGCCCCGGGACTAGCGGGGGGCAATGAGCAGTTCTTC.

This clonotype was seen repeatedly, ten times or more. This chain links TRBV11-2 with TRBJ2-7; 8 nucleotides align to TRBD1. The length of the CDR3 is 18 residues. CDR1 is SGHAT, CDR2 FQNNGV, per germline. The trim removed 5 bases at V and 5 bases at J, leaving 20 bases unmatched. In DNA form, the CDR3 reads TGTGCCAGCAGCCCTCAACCGATGGCCCCAGGGGGCGTCGACGAGCAGTACTTC. Translation: CASSPQPMAPGGVDEQYF.

This clonotype was seen a few times. The CDR3 DNA follows: TGTGCCTGGAGTGGTAAGGATCAGCCCCAGCATTTT. Its protein product is CAWSGKDQPQHF. The J gene is TRBJ1-5, the V gene TRBV30; D is ambiguous. Trimming took 1 base from V and 5 from J, leaving 6 bases between them. This CDR3 is 12 amino acids long. Germline assignment: CDR1 GTSNPN and CDR2 SVGIG (reference sequence).

The sample holds many counts of this clonotype. V gene TRBV2 combines with J gene TRBJ2-7, with D tentatively TRBD1 (6 bases). V was pared by 6 bases and J by 1 base, with 16 bases between. The CDR3 spans 15 residues. Germline V lookup: CDR1 SNHLY, CDR2 FYNNEI. CDR3 sequence reads: CASRGEWGPSYEQYF. The CDR3 coding sequence is TGTGCCAGCAGGGGAGAATGGGGGCCATCCTACGAGCAGTACTTC.

This clonotype was detected only a few times. The chain combines TRBV5-6 with TRBJ2-1, with D maybe TRBD2 (6 bases). The CDR3 runs 15 residues. Germline CDR1 is SGHDT and CDR2 is YYEEEE. V shed 4 bases and J shed 8 bases, with 19 bases lying between them. CDR3 amino acids: CASSNGRAGTDEQFF. The CDR3 nucleotides are TGTGCCAGCAGCAATGGGCGGGCGGGGACGGATGAGCAGTTCTTC.

This clonotype was detected only a few times. The chain combines TRBV6-1 with TRBJ1-1, with D possibly being TRBD1 (5 bases). V lost 8 bases and J 2 bases, leaving 6 bases between the germline ends. The germline gives CDR1 MNHNS, CDR2 SASEGT. The CDR3 loop spans 11 amino acids. CDR3: CASDRNTEAFF. In nucleotides, the CDR3 is TGTGCCAGCGACAGAAACACTGAAGCTTTCTTT.

The chain combines TRBV20-1 with TRBJ2-3, with unresolved D. This CDR3 region has 10 residues. Germline V CDR1 and CDR2: DFQATT, SNEGSKA (reference sequence). V lost 3 bases to trimming and J lost 7 bases, with 5 bases between them. CDR3 DNA sequence: TGCAGTGCTAGTGCACATACGCAGTATTTT. Residues: CSASAHTQYF.

About this clonotype: This clone may be a read error of a much larger clone one base away. The rearrangement links TRBV19 to TRBJ1-5, with 11 nucleotides matching TRBD1. This CDR3 has 14 amino acids. Germline V gives CDR1 LNHDA, CDR2 SQIVND (reference sequence). V lost 9 bases and J lost 8; bases outside the gene matches: 9. In nucleotides, the CDR3 is TGTGCCAGCACCCGGACAGGGGGCGGAGAGCCCCAGCATTTT. Its protein product is CASTRTGGGEPQHF.

Comments on this clonotype: A junction boundary mismatches the germline segment, possibly from a read error. J is TRBJ1-1 and V is TRBV5-1, with 9 bases lining up with TRBD1. Germline assignment: CDR1 SGHRS and CDR2 YFSETQ. CDR3 size: 15 residues. The CDR3 nucleotides read TGCGCCAGCAGCATAGACCCGGGACAGGGATATGAAGCTCTCTTT. The encoded protein is CASSIDPGQGYEALF.

The gene calls are TRBV7-3 and TRBJ2-7; D is possibly TRBD1 (5 bases). The V end was cut by 4 bases, the J end by 3 bases, with 10 bases between. Germline V lookup: CDR1 SGHTA, CDR2 FQGTGA. The CDR3 has 13 amino acids. As DNA, the CDR3 is TGTGCCAGCAGCTCGACAGATTTCTACGAGCAGTACTTC. Translating it yields CASSSTDFYEQYF.

On this clonotype itself: One end of the junction is discordant with germline, which a read error may explain. The chain uses TRBV20-1 and TRBJ1-6, with D unclear. The germline V gene encodes CDR1 DFQATT and CDR2 SNEGSKA (reference sequence). CDR3 length: 16 amino acids. CDR3 in amino acids: CSARDHQSSYNPPLHF. CDR3 bases: TGCAGTGCTAGAGATCATCAGAGCTCCTATAATCCACCCCTCCACTTT.

This clonotype was detected many times. The V gene is TRBV2, the J gene TRBJ2-3; TRBD2 matches 9 bases. The junction had 9 bases not matched to a gene; V was cut back by 10 bases and J by 10 bases. The germline V gene encodes CDR1 SNHLY and CDR2 FYNNEI. CDR3 length: 12 amino acids. DNA of the CDR3: TGTGCCATGGGGCTAGCGGGATTATCGCAGTATTTT. Protein product: CAMGLAGLSQYF.